This TCR beta chain originates from a study of blood T cell repertoires in COVID-19. Repertoires were generated with immunoSEQ multiplex PCR, while TCRdb's copy carries only in-frame clones and drops some. Among about 210,000 clones listed, approximately 80% were seen once. Specimen: peripheral blood. The TCR comes from a human donor in a cohort sampled during active COVID-19.

The CDR3 here is CASSPRGLLNSPLHF. In DNA, the CDR3 is TGTGCCAGCTCACCACGGGGGCTCCTTAATTCACCCCTCCACTTT. The chain joins TRBV18 to TRBJ1-6; maybe TRBD1 (6 bases). The V end was cut by 1 base, the J end by 6 bases, with 10 bases between. CDR1 is KGHSH and CDR2 is LQKENI in the germline V gene. The CDR3 runs to 15 residues.